These T cell receptor beta chains were read from a single sample in a study of vaccination and CD4 T cells after COVID-19. TCRdb reanalysed the PCR reads using MiXCR and keeps one entry per CDR3 protein. Of roughly 8,300 distinct CDR3 sequences in the sample, over 50% are singletons; the top ten hold about a sixth. The antigens these receptors bind are not known. Sequenced here: cultured CD4+ T cells from blood, sampled after SARS-CoV-2 vaccination. The receptors shown here come from a human donor with COVID-19. The CDR3 runs from the conserved cysteine through the conserved F or W. The D gene is left open where the match is weak. Not every row has a clone size; where given, it reads once, few, many or a size class.

>TRBV19|once|TRBJ1-5|NA
CASSTQSAPNQPQHF
TGTGCCAGTAGTACCCAAAGTGCCCCCAATCAGCCCCAGCATTTT
>TRBV10-3|few|TRBJ2-5|NA
CAIRPGSQETQYF
TGTGCCATCAGACCCGGGTCGCAAGAGACCCAGTACTTC
>TRBV20-1|NA|TRBJ1-4|TRBD1
CSARALGDRGEKLFF
TGCAGTGCTAGAGCCTTGGGGGACAGGGGCGAAAAACTGTTTTTT
>TRBV29-1|few|TRBJ1-2|NA
CSVLAGVSGYTF
TGCAGCGTTCTGGCTGGAGTCTCTGGCTACACCTTC
>TRBV7-9|NA|TRBJ2-7|NA
CASSPSEGQGPYEQYF
TGTGCCAGCAGCCCGTCAGAGGGGCAGGGGCCCTACGAGCAGTACTTC
>TRBV6-1|NA|TRBJ2-3|NA
CASSEGWSTDTQYF
TGTGCCAGCAGTGAAGGGTGGAGCACAGATACGCAGTATTTT
>TRBV30|NA|TRBJ2-7|NA
CAWSVIREQYF
TGTGCCTGGAGTGTAATTCGCGAGCAGTACTTC
>TRBV7-8|few|TRBJ2-2|TRBD2
CASTYPSGPTGELFF
TGTGCCAGCACATATCCTAGCGGACCAACCGGGGAGCTGTTTTTT
>TRBV20-1|few|TRBJ1-1|TRBD1
CSARPFTGGEAFF
TGCAGTGCTAGGCCCTTTACAGGGGGCGAAGCTTTCTTT
>TRBV27|NA|TRBJ1-6|NA
CASSTGVNNSPLHF
TGTGCCAGCTCTACGGGTGTCAATAATTCACCCCTCCACTTT
>TRBV4-1|NA|TRBJ2-5|NA
CASSQELVQGWETQYF
TGCGCCAGCAGCCAAGAGTTGGTCCAGGGCTGGGAGACCCAGTACTTC
>TRBV4-3|NA|TRBJ1-2|NA
CASSQDQGLGGYTF
TGCGCCAGCAGCCAAGATCAGGGTCTCGGAGGCTACACCTTC
>TRBV5-6|NA|TRBJ2-5|TRBD1
CASSLYRTGSFQETQYF
TGTGCCAGCAGCTTGTACAGGACAGGGTCTTTCCAAGAGACCCAGTACTTC
>TRBV7-8|few|TRBJ1-5|TRBD1
CASSLAGTGAYQPQHF
TGTGCCAGCAGCTTAGCAGGGACAGGGGCCTATCAGCCCCAGCATTTT
>TRBV14|large|TRBJ1-1|NA
CASSRGWEAFF
TGTGCCAGCAGCCGCGGGTGGGAAGCTTTCTTT
>TRBV18|NA|TRBJ1-2|NA
CASSRSDTYGYTF
TGTGCCAGCTCACGGTCCGACACCTATGGCTACACCTTC
>TRBV28|NA|TRBJ1-2|NA
CATGGGAVSGYTF
TGTGCCACCGGAGGGGGGGCCGTCAGTGGCTACACCTTC
>TRBV18|NA|TRBJ1-3|NA
CASSNSAGNTIYF
TGTGCCAGCTCAAATTCTGCTGGAAACACCATATATTTT
>TRBV6-1|NA|TRBJ2-7|TRBD2
CASSLGRVNYEQYF
TGTGCCAGCAGCCTTGGGAGGGTAAACTACGAGCAGTACTTC
>TRBV15|few|TRBJ1-2|TRBD1
CATSGRQGYYGYTF
TGTGCCACCAGCGGCCGACAGGGGTACTATGGCTACACCTTC
>TRBV6-4|NA|TRBJ1-1|TRBD1
CASSDSQGAEAFF
TGTGCCAGCAGTGACTCACAGGGGGCTGAAGCTTTCTTT
>TRBV11-3|few|TRBJ2-3|TRBD2
CASSLGGGTDTQYF
TGTGCCAGCAGCTTAGGGGGGGGGACAGATACGCAGTATTTT
>TRBV6-5|few|TRBJ1-5|NA
CASSSSRGVSNQPQHF
TGTGCCAGCAGTTCCAGTAGGGGAGTTAGCAATCAGCCCCAGCATTTT
>TRBV20-1|NA|TRBJ2-6|NA
CSAQNLAGANVLTF
TGCAGTGCTCAAAACCTAGCTGGGGCCAACGTCCTGACTTTC
>TRBV6-1|NA|TRBJ1-4|NA
CASSEQEASEKLFF
TGTGCCAGCAGTGAACAGGAGGCCTCTGAAAAACTGTTTTTT
>TRBV20-1|NA|TRBJ1-6|NA
CSASKTVKGYNSPLHF
TGCAGTGCTAGCAAGACAGTCAAGGGGTATAATTCACCCCTCCACTTT
>TRBV7-2|NA|TRBJ1-4|NA
CASTPGGGNEKLFF
TGTGCCAGCACCCCTGGCGGGGGTAATGAAAAACTGTTTTTT
>TRBV6-2/TRBV6-3|few|TRBJ1-1|NA
CASRMGRKNTEAFF
TGTGCCAGCAGGATGGGACGGAAGAACACTGAAGCTTTCTTT
>TRBV6-2/TRBV6-3|NA|TRBJ2-7|NA
CASRQQDLTYEQYF
TGTGCCAGCAGGCAACAGGATTTAACCTACGAGCAGTACTTC
>TRBV6-1|NA|TRBJ1-1|NA
CASSRWEVMNTEAFF
TGTGCCAGCAGTCGGTGGGAGGTCATGAACACTGAAGCTTTCTTT
>TRBV5-4|NA|TRBJ2-2|TRBD1
CASSLQGDTGELFF
TGTGCCAGCAGCTTACAGGGGGACACCGGGGAGCTGTTTTTT
>TRBV11-3|NA|TRBJ2-7|NA
CASSLDHEQYF
TGTGCCAGCAGCTTAGATCACGAGCAGTACTTC
>TRBV6-1|NA|TRBJ2-3|NA
CASRYTDTQYF
TGTGCCAGCCGATACACAGATACGCAGTATTTT
>TRBV7-2|NA|TRBJ2-3|TRBD2
CASSSPGGPWKDTQYF
TGTGCCAGCAGCTCCCCGGGGGGGCCGTGGAAAGATACGCAGTATTTT
>TRBV7-2|NA|TRBJ2-2|TRBD2
CASSFSGGTGELFF
TGTGCCAGCAGCTTCTCGGGGGGCACCGGGGAGCTGTTTTTT
>TRBV27|NA|TRBJ2-5|NA
CASSFTAAETQYF
TGTGCCAGCAGTTTTACCGCTGCGGAGACCCAGTACTTC
>TRBV14|NA|TRBJ2-3|NA
CASSQGKGSTDTQYF
TGTGCCAGCAGCCAAGGGAAGGGGAGCACAGATACGCAGTATTTT
>TRBV2|NA|TRBJ1-1|NA
CASRFLTNTEAFF
TGTGCCAGCAGATTTTTAACGAACACTGAAGCTTTCTTT
>TRBV21-1|NA|TRBJ2-2|NA
CASSKAGGEGTGELFF
TGTGCCAGCAGCAAAGCCGGGGGGGAGGGCACCGGGGAGCTGTTTTTT
>TRBV6-1|few|TRBJ2-5|NA
CASSPRAGEKTQYF
TGTGCCAGCAGTCCCCGGGCCGGGGAAAAAACCCAGTACTTC
>TRBV6-1|few|TRBJ1-3|NA
CASSRGPGRGNTIYF
TGTGCCAGCAGCCGGGGCCCTGGGCGTGGAAACACCATATATTTT
>TRBV7-9|few|TRBJ2-7|NA
CASSAYLQVGNEQYF
TGTGCCAGCAGCGCATACCTTCAGGTTGGTAACGAGCAGTACTTC
>TRBV28|NA|TRBJ1-1|NA
CASSLQGMNTEAFF
TGTGCCAGCAGTTTGCAGGGGATGAACACTGAAGCTTTCTTT
>TRBV6-1|NA|TRBJ1-1|NA
CASSEQSRTSEAFF
TGTGCCAGCAGTGAACAAAGCAGAACCTCTGAAGCTTTCTTT
>TRBV19|few|TRBJ1-2|NA
CASSPRTIASWGGYTF
TGTGCCAGTAGTCCCCGCACAATTGCCTCGTGGGGTGGCTACACCTTC
>TRBV24-1|few|TRBJ2-2|NA
CATSDQGPGELFF
TGTGCCACCAGTGATCAGGGTCCCGGGGAGCTGTTTTTT
>TRBV19|NA|TRBJ1-5|NA
CASSIEGGQPQHF
TGTGCCAGTAGTATTGAGGGGGGTCAGCCCCAGCATTTT
>TRBV6-1|NA|TRBJ1-5|NA
CASSPWTSRQPQHF
TGTGCCAGCAGCCCGTGGACATCACGGCAGCCCCAGCATTTT